Presented here are 25 T cell receptor beta chains from one specimen sequenced in a study of CD8 T cells in ankylosing spondylitis. Each CDR3 protein is one row after TCRdb ran MiXCR on the 5' RACE reads. The repertoire holds about 130,000 distinct CDR3 sequences, with around 8.5% as singletons. The source material was blood, either unsorted or a sorted T cell fraction (not recorded which). The source of these receptors is a male donor with ankylosing spondylitis or in good health (not recorded which).

This clonotype appeared many times. The genes are TRBV28 and TRBJ2-7; tentatively, D is TRBD1 or TRBD2 (5 bases each). Trimming shortened V by 10 bases and J by 0 bases, and 19 bases separated the two germline ends. The CDR3 contains 15 residues. The germline V gene encodes CDR1 MDHEN and CDR2 SYDVKM. Written as DNA, the CDR3 is TGTGCCACAACCCAGACAGACTACATCTCCTACGAGCAGTACTTC. Protein sequence: CATTQTDYISYEQYF.

The rearrangement uses TRBV4-3 and TRBJ2-7, with TRBD1 matching 7 bases. The junction had 5 bases not matched to a gene; V was cut back by 0 bases and J by 6 bases. This CDR3 spans 14 amino acids. Germline lookup yields CDR1 LGHNA and CDR2 YSLEER. CDR3 protein: CASSQEYRGGEQYF. The CDR3 nucleotides read TGCGCCAGCAGCCAAGAATACAGGGGTGGCGAGCAGTACTTC.

Many counts were recorded for this clonotype. The chain links TRBV28 to TRBJ2-5; D remains unclear. The CDR3 covers 11 residues. V was pared by 2 bases and J by 7 bases, with 5 bases between. Germline CDR1 MDHEN, CDR2 SYDVKM. CDR3 loop: CASSLSRTQYF. The CDR3 DNA reads TGTGCCAGCAGTTTAAGTCGGACCCAGTACTTC.

This clonotype was counted at least ten times. The chain links TRBV7-2 to TRBJ2-7, with 8 bases matching TRBD2. Germline V lookup: CDR1 SGHTA, CDR2 FQGNSA. J lost 6 bases, V lost 0 bases, and 16 bases had no gene match. The CDR3 spans 18 residues. The CDR3 DNA is TGTGCCAGCAGCTTAGCGGGTCGAGCGGGAGCTTCGACCCCCGAGCAGTACTTC. The encoded protein is CASSLAGRAGASTPEQYF.

This clonotype occurred many times. The chain uses TRBV12-3 or TRBV12-4 and TRBJ2-1; 8 bases are shared with TRBD2. The junction had 9 bases not matched to a gene; V was cut back by 5 bases and J by 6 bases. This CDR3 spans 15 amino acids. CDR3 sequence: CASSAPGLVSNEQFF. CDR3 nucleotide sequence: TGTGCCAGCAGTGCCCCGGGACTAGTTTCCAATGAGCAGTTCTTC.

The rearrangement joins TRBV12-3 or TRBV12-4 to TRBJ2-2; 9 nucleotides agree with TRBD2. Trimming took 6 bases from V and 5 from J; bases not matched to a gene: 10. The CDR3 totals 16 residues. The CDR3 protein is CASSLVAGVGTGELFF. Written as DNA, the CDR3 is TGTGCCAGCAGCCTCGTAGCGGGAGTGGGGACCGGGGAGCTGTTTTTT.

This rearrangement joins TRBV7-8 to TRBJ2-4; D perhaps matches TRBD1 (6 bases). The CDR3 consists of 16 residues. Trimming removed 5 bases at V and 4 bases at J, with 18 bases between. Germline CDR1 reads SGHVS; CDR2 reads FQNEAQ. The CDR3, as DNA: TGTGCCAGCAGCGAAAGACAGGACGCCCGAAAAAACATTCAGTACTTC. Its translation: CASSERQDARKNIQYF.

This clonotype was counted between two and nine times. The gene calls are TRBV20-1 and TRBJ1-1; D possibly corresponds to TRBD1 (5 bases). The CDR3 has 17 residues. Trimming took off 4 bases at V and 3 bases at J, with 24 bases between the two ends. The germline CDR1 and CDR2 sequences are DFQATT and SNEGSKA (reference sequence). The CDR3 DNA follows: TGCAGTGCTAAACCTCCGGGACGCCCGAGAGAGGACACTGAAGCTTTCTTT. Translation gives CSAKPPGRPREDTEAFF.

This clonotype appeared many times. This rearrangement joins TRBV15 to TRBJ2-2; possible D gene TRBD2, 5 bases. The V gene's germline CDR1 is LNHNV and CDR2 YYDKDF (reference sequence). The CDR3 has 14 residues. V lost 0 bases and J lost 5, with 7 bases in between. CDR3 in amino acids: CATSRDRGTGELFF. CDR3 in DNA: TGTGCCACCAGCAGAGATCGCGGGACCGGGGAGCTGTTTTTT.

Only a few counts were recorded for this clonotype. The chain's CDR3 is CSGLGTSAGELFF. The CDR3 nucleotides are TGCAGCGGCCTGGGGACCTCTGCCGGGGAGCTGTTTTTT. The V and J genes are TRBV29-1 and TRBJ2-2, with D possibly called TRBD1 or TRBD2 (5 bases each). Germline CDR1 reads SQVTM; CDR2 reads ANQGSEA. The ends were cut back, 7 bases at V and 6 bases at J, with 15 bases in the middle. CDR3 length: 13 residues.

This clonotype was observed many times. The CDR3 bases are TGTGCCAGCAGTTACCCGGGACTAGCGGGGTACAATGAGCAGTTCTTC. Its protein is CASSYPGLAGYNEQFF. This chain uses TRBV6-5 with TRBJ2-1; the match to TRBD2 covers 13 bases. After removal of 2 bases from V and 4 bases from J, the junction contained 2 bases not matched to a gene. Per the germline V gene, CDR1 is MNHEY and CDR2 is SVGAGI. The CDR3 runs to 16 residues.

There are many counts of this clonotype. The V gene is TRBV7-3, the J gene TRBJ2-1; the D gene is possibly TRBD1 (6 bases). Between the trimmed V and J ends, which lost 5 bases and 5 bases, there was a span of 13 bases. Germline V CDR1 and CDR2: SGHTA, FQGTGA. The CDR3 contains 14 residues. Here the CDR3 reads CASSTPQGNNEQFF. The CDR3 bases are TGTGCCAGCAGCACGCCACAGGGAAACAATGAGCAGTTCTTC.

This clonotype has only a few counts. V and J are TRBV12-3 or TRBV12-4 and TRBJ2-2; perhaps TRBD2 as D (5 bases). V lost 5 bases, J lost 4 bases, and 8 bases lay in between. CDR3 length equals 13 residues. Written as DNA, the CDR3 is TGTGCCAGCAGTCGGGAACCCACCGGGGAGCTGTTTTTT. Amino acids: CASSREPTGELFF.

This clonotype has ten or more counts. The rearrangement uses TRBV5-1 and TRBJ2-7; a possible D gene is TRBD2 (5 bases). V shed 4 bases and J shed 6 bases, with 17 bases lying between them. The germline gives CDR1 SGHRS, CDR2 YFSETQ. The CDR3 consists of 14 residues. The CDR3 region is CASSLSWGASEQYF. Here the CDR3 DNA reads TGCGCCAGCAGCCTAAGCTGGGGAGCGTCCGAGCAGTACTTC. Complete variable domain (other parts from reference TRBV5-1 and TRBJ2-7): KAGVTQTPRYLIKTRGQQVTLSCSPISGHRSVSWYQQTPGQGLQFLFEYFSETQRNKGNFPGRFSGRQFSNSRSEMNVSTLELGDSALYLCASSLSWGASEQYFGPGTRLTVT.

The V gene is TRBV11-2, the J gene TRBJ2-3, with D perhaps TRBD1 (6 bases). The V end was cut by 7 bases, the J end by 0 bases, with 14 bases between. Germline V gives CDR1 SGHAT, CDR2 FQNNGV. This CDR3 spans 15 amino acids. The DNA of the CDR3 is TGTGCCAGCATCCCCCCGAGGGGGAGCACAGATACGCAGTATTTT. Protein product: CASIPPRGSTDTQYF.

This clonotype has ten or more counts. This chain uses TRBV4-3 with TRBJ2-1; TRBD1 aligns across 10 bases. The junction had 9 bases not matched to a gene; V was cut back by 3 bases and J by 7 bases. The CDR3 is 16 amino acids. Germline CDR1 and CDR2: LGHNA and YSLEER. The DNA for the CDR3 is TGCGCCAGCAGCCACCTGACAGGGGGCGTTTATAATGAGCAGTTCTTC. Protein sequence: CASSHLTGGVYNEQFF.

The J gene is TRBJ2-7, the V gene TRBV20-1, with 12 bases lining up with TRBD2. Losses at the gene ends were 5 bases for V and 2 bases for J; bases not matched to a gene: 7. CDR1 DFQATT and CDR2 SNEGSKA come from the germline V gene (reference sequence). This CDR3 has 15 amino acids. The CDR3 region has the DNA TGCAGTGCTGCCATGGGACTAGCGGGCCCCTACGAGCAGTACTTC. Protein sequence: CSAAMGLAGPYEQYF.

The chain combines TRBV6-5 with TRBJ2-7; perhaps TRBD1 as D (5 bases). The CDR3 length is 13 residues. Germline-derived CDR1 and CDR2 are MNHEY and SVGAGI. The germline V and J ends were trimmed by 5 bases and 3 bases, with 11 bases remaining between them. CDR3 sequence: CASSRQSNYEQYF. The CDR3 bases are TGTGCCAGCAGTAGACAGAGTAACTACGAGCAGTACTTC.

In its sample, this clonotype was seen many times. This chain links TRBV7-8 with TRBJ2-1, with D perhaps TRBD1 (7 bases). In germline, CDR1 is SGHVS, CDR2 FQNEAQ. V was trimmed by 2 bases and J by 8 bases, leaving 25 bases between them. The CDR3 runs to 18 residues. The CDR3 loop reads CASSLRPTSSRQGDEQFF. The CDR3 DNA sequence: TGTGCCAGCAGCTTAAGACCTACTAGCTCCCGACAGGGCGATGAGCAGTTCTTC.

This clonotype has at least ten counts. CDR3 sequence reads: CASSLHRGATNTIYF. The CDR3 DNA reads TGTGCCAGCAGCCTTCACAGGGGAGCCACGAACACCATATATTTT. The chain links TRBV4-2 to TRBJ1-3, with 7 bases fitting TRBD1. V lost 4 bases to trimming and J lost 7 bases; unmatched junction nucleotides: 10. The CDR3 consists of 15 residues. The germline CDR1 and CDR2 sequences are LGHNA and YNFKEQ.

V and J are TRBV21-1 and TRBJ1-4. TRBV21-1 is a pseudogene. The length of the CDR3 is 14 residues. CDR3 region: CASSKAVPNEKLFF. Here the CDR3 DNA reads TGTGCCAGCAGCAAAGCCGTCCCTAATGAAAAACTGTTTTTT.

The chain carries TRBV12-3 or TRBV12-4 and TRBJ2-7, with D unclear. The CDR3 length is 14 residues. Between the trimmed V and J ends, which lost 6 bases and 7 bases, there was a span of 19 bases. CDR3 sequence (DNA): TGTGCCAGCAGAACCCGGATGTCGAATGGGGAGCAGTACTTC. This sequence encodes CASRTRMSNGEQYF.

The chain combines TRBV19 with TRBJ2-7; TRBD1 is a possible D gene (6 bases). The germline CDR1 and CDR2 sequences are LNHDA and SQIVND (reference sequence). The CDR3 covers 14 residues. The V end lost 3 bases, the J end lost 6 bases, and 15 bases lay between the germline ends. CDR3 sequence: CASSIPDREGEQYF. The CDR3 nucleotides are TGTGCCAGTAGTATCCCGGACAGAGAAGGCGAGCAGTACTTC.

In this sample, this clonotype turned up many times. The chain employs TRBV6-4 and TRBJ2-5, with 11 nucleotides matching TRBD2. With V trimmed by 6 bases and J by 3 bases, 6 bases remained unmatched. The germline gives CDR1 MRHNA, CDR2 SNTAGT. CDR3 length equals 15 residues. CDR3 region: CASSLAGGPEETQYF. DNA of the CDR3: TGTGCCAGCAGCTTAGCGGGAGGGCCCGAAGAGACCCAGTACTTC.

This clonotype showed up many times. This rearrangement joins TRBV3-1 to TRBJ2-7; D is undetermined. In germline, CDR1 is LGHDT, CDR2 YNNKEL (reference sequence). V was shortened by 0 bases and J by 2 bases, with 11 bases between the two germline ends. The CDR3 sequence is 15 residues long. CDR3 in DNA: TGTGCCAGCAGCCAAGATTATGCGAAAACCTACGAGCAGTACTTC. It encodes CASSQDYAKTYEQYF.